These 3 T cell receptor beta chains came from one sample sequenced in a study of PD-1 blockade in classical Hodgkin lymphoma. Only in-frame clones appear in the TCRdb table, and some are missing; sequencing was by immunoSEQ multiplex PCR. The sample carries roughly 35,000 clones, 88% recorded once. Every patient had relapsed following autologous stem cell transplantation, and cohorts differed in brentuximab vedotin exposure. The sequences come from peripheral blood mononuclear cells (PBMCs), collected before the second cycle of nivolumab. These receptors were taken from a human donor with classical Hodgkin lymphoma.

This CDR3 is CASSLVHGTSGRASYNEQFF. CDR3 nucleotide sequence: TGCGCCAGCAGCTTGGTCCACGGCACTAGCGGGAGGGCCTCCTACAATGAGCAGTTCTTC. The chain carries TRBV5-1 and TRBJ2-1; 13 nucleotides match TRBD2. With V trimmed by 0 bases and J by 0 bases, 9 bases remained unmatched. Germline CDR1 SGHRS, CDR2 YFSETQ. CDR3 length equals 20 residues.

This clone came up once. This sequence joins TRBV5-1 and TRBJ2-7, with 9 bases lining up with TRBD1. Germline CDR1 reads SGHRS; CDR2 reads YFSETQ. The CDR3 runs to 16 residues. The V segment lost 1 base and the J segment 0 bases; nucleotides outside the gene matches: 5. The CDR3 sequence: CASSLRGQGFSYEQYF. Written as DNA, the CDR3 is TGCGCCAGCAGCTTGAGGGGACAGGGATTCTCCTACGAGCAGTACTTC.

In DNA form, the CDR3 reads TGTGCCAGCAGCGCGATGGGACTCTCCTACGAGCAGTACTTC. Protein product: CASSAMGLSYEQYF. This chain uses TRBV9 with TRBJ2-7, with D possibly matching TRBD2 (6 bases). CDR1 SGDLS and CDR2 YYNGEE come from the germline V gene. V lost 3 bases and J 0 bases, leaving 10 bases between the germline ends. The CDR3 consists of 14 residues.